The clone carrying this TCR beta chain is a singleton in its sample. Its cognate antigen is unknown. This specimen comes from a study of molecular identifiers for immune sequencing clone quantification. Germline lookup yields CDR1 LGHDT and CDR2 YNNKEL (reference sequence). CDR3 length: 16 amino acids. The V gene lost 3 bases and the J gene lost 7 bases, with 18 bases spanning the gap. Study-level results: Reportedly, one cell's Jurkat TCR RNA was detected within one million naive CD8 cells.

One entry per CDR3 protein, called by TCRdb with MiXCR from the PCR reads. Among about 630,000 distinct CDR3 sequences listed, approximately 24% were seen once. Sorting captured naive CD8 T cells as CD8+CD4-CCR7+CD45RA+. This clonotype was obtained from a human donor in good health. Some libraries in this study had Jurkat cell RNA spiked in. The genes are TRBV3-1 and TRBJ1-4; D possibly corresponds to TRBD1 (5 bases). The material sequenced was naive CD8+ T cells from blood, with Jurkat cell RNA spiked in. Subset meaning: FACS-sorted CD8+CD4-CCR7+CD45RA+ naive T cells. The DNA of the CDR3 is TGTGCCAGCAGCCATGAGGGGACGGGTCTGGCTGAAAAACTGTTTTTT. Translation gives CASSHEGTGLAEKLFF.